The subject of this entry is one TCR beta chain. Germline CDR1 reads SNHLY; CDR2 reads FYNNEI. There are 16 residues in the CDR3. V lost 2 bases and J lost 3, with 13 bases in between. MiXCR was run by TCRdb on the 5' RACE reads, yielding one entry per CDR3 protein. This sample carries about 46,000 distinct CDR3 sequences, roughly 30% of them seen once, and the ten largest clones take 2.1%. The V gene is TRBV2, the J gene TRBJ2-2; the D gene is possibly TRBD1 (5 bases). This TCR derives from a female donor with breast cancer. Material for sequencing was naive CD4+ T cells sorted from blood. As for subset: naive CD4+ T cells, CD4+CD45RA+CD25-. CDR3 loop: CASSEYGIRDTGELFF. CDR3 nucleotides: TGTGCCAGCAGTGAATACGGAATCAGGGACACCGGGGAGCTGTTTTTT.